These 15 T cell receptor beta chains came from one sample sequenced in a study of cytomegalovirus exposure and HLA in healthy donors. Sequencing used immunoSEQ multiplex PCR; TCRdb keeps in-frame clones, though not all of them. The sample records more than 200,000 clones, about nine tenths being singletons. Sequencing used PBMCs. Receptors originate from a woman aged 30 to 39 in good health and CMV-seronegative.

This chain joins TRBV6-1 and TRBJ2-3, with D possibly TRBD2 on 6 matching bases. The V gene's germline CDR1 is MNHNS and CDR2 SASEGT. The V end lost 7 bases, the J end lost 0 bases, and 14 bases lay between the germline ends. This CDR3 has 15 residues. The CDR3 loop reads CASKRSGSSTDTQYF. The CDR3 coding sequence is TGTGCCAGCAAAAGGAGCGGGTCGAGCACAGATACGCAGTATTTT.

V usage is TRBV28 and J usage is TRBJ1-1; D is possibly TRBD1 (5 bases). The germline gives CDR1 MDHEN, CDR2 SYDVKM. V lost 6 bases, J lost 5 bases, and 13 bases lay in between. The CDR3 contains 13 residues. CDR3 residues: CASRNAGRTEAFF. The CDR3 DNA follows: TGTGCCAGCAGAAACGCAGGGCGGACTGAAGCTTTCTTT.

This rearrangement joins TRBV9 to TRBJ2-7, with 7 bases that match TRBD2. Germline V gives CDR1 SGDLS, CDR2 YYNGEE. With V trimmed by 2 bases and J by 5 bases, 4 bases remained unmatched. This CDR3 has 13 amino acids. Here the CDR3 reads CASSVGGNHEQYF. The CDR3 coding sequence is TGTGCCAGCAGCGTGGGAGGGAACCACGAGCAGTACTTC.

The rearrangement links TRBV11-2 to TRBJ2-7, with D possibly matching TRBD2 (6 bases). V lost 6 bases and J lost 5, with 20 bases in between. The CDR3 is made up of 15 amino acids. From germline, CDR1 is SGHAT and CDR2 FQNNGV. The CDR3 coding sequence is TGTGCCAGCAGTCCTGAGCGGGTTACCTTTCACGAGCAGTACTTC. This codes for CASSPERVTFHEQYF.

This chain joins TRBV7-6 and TRBJ2-3; TRBD2 matches at 10 bases. The germline V gene encodes CDR1 SGHVS and CDR2 FNYEAQ. The V segment lost 0 bases and the J segment 3 bases; nucleotides outside the gene matches: 3. The CDR3 covers 16 residues. The CDR3 coding sequence is TGTGCCAGCAGCTTAGCCAGCGGGAGGGCAACAGATACGCAGTATTTT. Its translation: CASSLASGRATDTQYF.

This clone was found a few times. The chain has TRBV5-8 and TRBJ2-1; D perhaps matches TRBD1 (6 bases). The CDR3 is 15 amino acids. Deletions cut 2 bases from V and 8 bases from J, with 17 bases between. Germline loops: CDR1 SGHTS, CDR2 YDEGEE. The CDR3 DNA reads as TGTGCCAGCAGCTTCGCAGGGGCGCAAGGTTATGAGCAGTTCTTC. It translates to CASSFAGAQGYEQFF.

The rearrangement links TRBV19 to TRBJ2-7; 10 nucleotides line up with TRBD2. The junction had 2 bases not matched to a gene; V was cut back by 0 bases and J by 3 bases. The CDR3 contains 15 residues. Germline V gives CDR1 LNHDA, CDR2 SQIVND (reference sequence). CDR3 nucleotide sequence: TGTGCCAGTAGTATAGAACTAGCGGGATACTACGAGCAGTACTTC. Translation: CASSIELAGYYEQYF.

The J gene is TRBJ2-1, the V gene TRBV25-1; 10 bases are shared with TRBD1. With V trimmed by 7 bases and J by 3 bases, 9 bases remained unmatched. This CDR3 is built from 16 residues. Per germline, CDR1 MGHDK and CDR2 SYGVNS. The CDR3 region has the DNA TGTGCCAGCAATGGACCGGGACAGGGGATCTACAATGAGCAGTTCTTC. It encodes CASNGPGQGIYNEQFF.

The chain is built from TRBV25-1 and TRBJ2-4, with D tentatively TRBD1 (6 bases). The CDR3 length is 16 residues. CDR1 and CDR2 (germline): MGHDK, SYGVNS. V was clipped by 3 bases and J by 6 bases, with 18 bases between them. This CDR3 reads CASSDPGRGRGNIQYF. DNA of the CDR3: TGTGCCAGCAGTGACCCAGGCAGGGGAAGGGGAAACATTCAGTACTTC.

The genes are TRBV5-4 and TRBJ2-3; 11 positions agree with TRBD2. The V gene end was trimmed by 3 bases and the J gene end by 2 bases; junction bases not matched to a gene: 8. The CDR3 runs to 17 residues. Germline V gene lookup returns CDR1 SGHNT and CDR2 YYREEE (reference sequence). The CDR3 nucleotides are TGTGCCAGCAGCTCCCGGACTAGCGGGTATTCCACAGATACGCAGTATTTT. Protein sequence: CASSSRTSGYSTDTQYF.

V gene TRBV7-3 combines with J gene TRBJ2-5; tentatively, D is TRBD2 (5 bases). Trimming pared 0 bases from V and 2 bases from J, leaving 10 bases between. This CDR3 comprises 15 residues. Per the germline V gene, CDR1 is SGHTA and CDR2 is FQGTGA. CDR3 bases: TGTGCCAGCAGCTTAACGCCAACTAGGCAAGAGACCCAGTACTTC. This translates into CASSLTPTRQETQYF.

The chain carries TRBV19 and TRBJ2-4; 9 nucleotides match TRBD2. From germline, CDR1 is LNHDA and CDR2 SQIVND (reference sequence). V lost 7 bases and J lost 7; bases outside the gene matches: 11. This CDR3 contains 15 residues. The CDR3 spells CASTAVGLARNIQYF. CDR3 nucleotide sequence: TGTGCCAGTACCGCTGTGGGACTAGCACGGAACATTCAGTACTTC.

This clone is a singleton in its sample. The chain employs TRBV29-1 and TRBJ2-3; D is ambiguous. This CDR3 is built from 14 residues. Germline V gives CDR1 SQVTM, CDR2 ANQGSEA. Trimming took off 4 bases at V and 2 bases at J, with 13 bases between the two ends. For the CDR3, the DNA is TGCAGCGTTGTCGACGGGCTTAACACAGATACGCAGTATTTT. Protein sequence: CSVVDGLNTDTQYF.

V usage is TRBV27 and J usage is TRBJ1-5; D call uncertain. Germline CDR1 is MNHEY and CDR2 is SMNVEV (reference sequence). The CDR3 totals 13 residues. V was trimmed by 7 bases and J by 9 bases, leaving 16 bases between them. This chain's CDR3 is CASKPHPKMPQHF. CDR3 DNA sequence: TGTGCCAGCAAGCCCCACCCTAAAATGCCCCAGCATTTT.

V and J are TRBV2 and TRBJ2-3; 8 bases are a match to TRBD1. There are 13 residues in the CDR3. The germline CDR1 and CDR2 sequences are SNHLY and FYNNEI. V gave up 8 bases and J gave up 0 bases; unmatched junction bases: 1. As DNA, the CDR3 is TGTGCCAGCCGGACAGGGAGCACAGATACGCAGTATTTT. It codes for CASRTGSTDTQYF.